This entry is about one T cell receptor beta chain. The CDR3 extends over 14 amino acids. V shed 5 bases and J 7 bases; nucleotides not matched to a gene: 11. Germline-derived CDR1 and CDR2 are LGHNA and YNFKEQ. This entry belongs to a study of blood T cell repertoires in COVID-19. About the study: Samples representing acute and convalescent COVID-19 were sourced from the United States, Italy and Spain. Sample material is recorded as cDNA or gDNA derived from T cells, B-cell-depleted T cells, or PBMCs.

Sequencing used immunoSEQ multiplex PCR; TCRdb keeps in-frame clones, though not all of them. Found here are around 270,000 clones, more than 75% of them singletons; the top ten hold about 9.8%. The gene calls are TRBV4-2 and TRBJ2-7; 7 bases map to TRBD1. Sequenced input: peripheral blood. The TCR sequence derives from a man aged 35-49 years who had recovered from COVID-19. CDR3 in amino acids: CASSSGTANREQYF. The CDR3 DNA follows: TGTGCCAGCAGCTCCGGGACAGCCAACAGGGAGCAGTACTTC.